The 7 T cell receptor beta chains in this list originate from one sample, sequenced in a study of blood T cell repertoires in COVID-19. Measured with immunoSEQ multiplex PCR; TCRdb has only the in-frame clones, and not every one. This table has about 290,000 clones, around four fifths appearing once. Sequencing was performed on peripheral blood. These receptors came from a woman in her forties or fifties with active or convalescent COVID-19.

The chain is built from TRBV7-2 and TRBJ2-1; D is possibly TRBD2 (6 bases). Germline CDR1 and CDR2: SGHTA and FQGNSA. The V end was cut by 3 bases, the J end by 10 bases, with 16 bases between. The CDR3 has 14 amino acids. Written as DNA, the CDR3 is TGTGCCAGCAGCTTCCCCCTGCTGGAGGGGGAGCAGTTCTTC. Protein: CASSFPLLEGEQFF.

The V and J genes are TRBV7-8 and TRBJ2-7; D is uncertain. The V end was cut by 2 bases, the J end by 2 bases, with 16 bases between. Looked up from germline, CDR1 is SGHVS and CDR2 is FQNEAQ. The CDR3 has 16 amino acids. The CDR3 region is CASSLLTGDTAYEQYF. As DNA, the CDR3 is TGTGCCAGCAGCTTATTGACCGGCGACACCGCCTACGAGCAGTACTTC.

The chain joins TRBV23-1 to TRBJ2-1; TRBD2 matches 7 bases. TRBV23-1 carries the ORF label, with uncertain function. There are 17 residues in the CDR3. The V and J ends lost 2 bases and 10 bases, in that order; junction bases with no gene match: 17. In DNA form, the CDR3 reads TGCGCCAGCAGTCAAAATTGTAGGACTCGCGGGAGATGCGAGCAGTTCTTC. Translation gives CASSQNCRTRGRCEQFF.

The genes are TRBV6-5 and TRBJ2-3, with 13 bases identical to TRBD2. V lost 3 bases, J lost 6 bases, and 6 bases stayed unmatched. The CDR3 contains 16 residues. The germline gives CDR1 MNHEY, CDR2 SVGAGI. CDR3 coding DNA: TGTGCCAGCAGTTATACACTAGCGGGAGGGAAGGATACGCAGTATTTT. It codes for CASSYTLAGGKDTQYF.

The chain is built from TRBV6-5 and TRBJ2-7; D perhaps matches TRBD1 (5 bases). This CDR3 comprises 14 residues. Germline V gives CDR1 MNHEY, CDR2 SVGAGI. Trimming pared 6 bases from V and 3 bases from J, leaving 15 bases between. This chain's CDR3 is CASRRRQINYEQYF. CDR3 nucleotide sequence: TGTGCCAGCAGAAGGAGACAGATTAACTACGAGCAGTACTTC.

The CDR3 nucleotides are TGTGCCAGCGGCGGGGTCCTGAACACTGAAGCTTTCTTT. It encodes CASGGVLNTEAFF. The chain employs TRBV3-1 (or the pseudogene TRBV3-2) and TRBJ1-1; D is unresolved. From germline, CDR1 is LGHDT and CDR2 YNNKEL (reference sequence). V dropped 8 bases and J dropped 0 bases, with 10 bases sitting between them. The CDR3 covers 13 residues.

In DNA, the CDR3 is TGTGCCAGCAGCCGGGACAGGGGTACTGAAGCTTTCTTT. Protein sequence: CASSRDRGTEAFF. The chain has TRBV28 and TRBJ1-1; 10 bases match TRBD1. Germline-derived CDR1 and CDR2 are MDHEN and SYDVKM. The CDR3 is 13 residues long. V was clipped by 6 bases and J by 5 bases; unmatched bases: 3. The variable domain in full, completed from reference TRBV28 and TRBJ1-1, reads DVKVTQSSRYLVKRTGEKVFLECVQDMDHENMFWYRQDPGLGLRLIYFSYDVKMKEKGDIPEGYSVSREKKERFSLILESASTNQTSMYLCASSRDRGTEAFFGQGTRLTVV.